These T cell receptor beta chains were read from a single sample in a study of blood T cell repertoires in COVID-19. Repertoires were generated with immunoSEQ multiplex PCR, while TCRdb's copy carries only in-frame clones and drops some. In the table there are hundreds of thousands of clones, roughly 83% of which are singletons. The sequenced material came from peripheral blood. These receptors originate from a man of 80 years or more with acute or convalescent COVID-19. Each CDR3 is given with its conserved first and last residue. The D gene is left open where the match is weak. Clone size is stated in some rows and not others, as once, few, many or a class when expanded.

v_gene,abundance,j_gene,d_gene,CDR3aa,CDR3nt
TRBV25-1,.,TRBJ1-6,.,CASRGQPRPSPLHF,TGTGCCAGCAGGGGACAACCAAGGCCTTCACCCCTCCACTTT
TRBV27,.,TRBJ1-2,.,CASRAVRGNYGYTF,TGTGCCAGCAGAGCCGTAAGGGGAAACTATGGCTACACCTTC
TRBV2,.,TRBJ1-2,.,CASSGQKANYGYTF,TGTGCCAGCAGCGGACAGAAAGCTAACTATGGCTACACCTTC
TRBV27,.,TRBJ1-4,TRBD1,CASSSSGTGVEKLFF,TGTGCCAGCAGTTCATCCGGGACAGGGGTTGAAAAACTGTTTTTT
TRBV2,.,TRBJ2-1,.,CASSVTGLASDEQFF,TGTGCCAGCAGTGTAACCGGGTTGGCCTCTGATGAGCAGTTCTTC
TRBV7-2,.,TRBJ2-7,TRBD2,CASSPGTSGGREQYF,TGTGCCAGCAGCCCCGGGACTAGCGGGGGACGCGAGCAGTACTTC
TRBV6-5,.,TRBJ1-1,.,CASSYSQDREAFF,TGTGCCAGCAGTTACTCCCAAGACAGGGAAGCTTTCTTT
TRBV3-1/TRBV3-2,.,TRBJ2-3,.,CASSLAPKLDTQYF,TGTGCCAGCAGCCTAGCACCAAAGTTAGATACGCAGTATTTT
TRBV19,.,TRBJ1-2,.,CASSITSDSPNYGYTF,TGTGCCAGTAGTATCACCTCCGACAGCCCTAACTATGGCTACACCTTC
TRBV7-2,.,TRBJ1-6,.,CASSLVGTGEGNSPLHF,TGTGCCAGCAGCTTAGTGGGCACGGGAGAGGGGAATTCACCCCTCCACTTT
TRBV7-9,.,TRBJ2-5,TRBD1,CASSLGAGGETQYF,TGTGCCAGCAGCTTAGGCGCAGGGGGAGAGACCCAGTACTTC
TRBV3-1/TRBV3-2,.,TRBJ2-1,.,CASSQGISGYNEQFF,TGTGCCAGCAGCCAAGGAATTAGCGGCTACAATGAGCAGTTCTTC
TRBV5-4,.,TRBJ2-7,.,CASSSPSRNEQYF,TGTGCCAGCAGCTCCCCCTCTAGAAACGAGCAGTACTTC
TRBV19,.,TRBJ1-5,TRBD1,CASKRGLSYSNQPQHF,TGTGCCAGTAAAAGGGGGCTTTCATATAGCAATCAGCCCCAGCATTTT
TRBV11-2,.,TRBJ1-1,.,CASSLVRETEAFF,TGTGCCAGCAGCTTAGTAAGGGAGACTGAAGCTTTCTTT
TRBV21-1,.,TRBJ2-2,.,CASILADRDSRSGELFF,TGTGCCAGCATCCTTGCCGACCGGGACAGTCGATCCGGGGAGCTGTTTTTT
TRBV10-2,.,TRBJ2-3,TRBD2,CASRTSGSTDTQYF,TGCGCCAGCAGGACTAGCGGTAGCACAGATACGCAGTATTTT
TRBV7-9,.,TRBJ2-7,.,CASRNSGADYEQYF,TGTGCCAGCAGGAACTCAGGGGCCGACTACGAGCAGTACTTC
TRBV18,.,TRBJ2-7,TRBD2,CASSPAGLAGLYEQYF,TGTGCCAGCTCACCCGCGGGACTAGCGGGCCTCTACGAGCAGTACTTC
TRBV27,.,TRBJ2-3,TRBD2,CASSYPGGGPADTQYF,TGTGCCAGCAGTTACCCGGGAGGGGGGCCGGCAGATACGCAGTATTTT
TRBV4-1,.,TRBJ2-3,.,CASSQELAGKYRTDTQYF,TGCGCCAGCAGCCAAGAACTAGCAGGGAAATATAGGACAGATACGCAGTATTTT
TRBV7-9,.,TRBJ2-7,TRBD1,CASSPWDRVNEQYF,TGTGCCAGCAGCCCGTGGGACAGGGTCAACGAGCAGTACTTC
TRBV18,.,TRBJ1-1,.,CASSPPKQGKAFF,TGTGCCAGCTCACCACCGAAACAGGGAAAGGCTTTCTTT
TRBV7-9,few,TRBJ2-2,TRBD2,CASSLLASGSPGELFF,TGTGCCAGCAGCTTACTGGCTAGCGGGAGCCCCGGGGAGCTGTTTTTT
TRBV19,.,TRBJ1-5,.,CASSLSGTGGFDQPQHF,TGTGCCAGTAGCCTTTCAGGGACGGGGGGCTTCGATCAGCCCCAGCATTTT
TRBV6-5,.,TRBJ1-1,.,CASTRRARDTEAFF,TGTGCCAGCACCAGACGGGCCAGGGACACTGAAGCTTTCTTT
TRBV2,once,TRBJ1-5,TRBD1,CASKQQGEINQPQHF,TGTGCCAGCAAGCAACAGGGGGAAATAAATCAGCCCCAGCATTTT
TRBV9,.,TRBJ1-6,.,CASSVAQGNSPLHF,TGTGCCAGCAGCGTAGCTCAGGGAAATTCACCCCTCCACTTT
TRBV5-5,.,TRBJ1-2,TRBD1,CASSRGTDYGYTF,TGTGCCAGCAGCCGAGGGACAGACTATGGCTACACCTTC
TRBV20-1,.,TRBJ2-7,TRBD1,CSARRDREYF,TGCAGTGCTAGAAGGGACAGAGAGTACTTC
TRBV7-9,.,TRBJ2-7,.,CASSPPSVREQYF,TGTGCCAGCAGCCCCCCGAGCGTCCGCGAGCAGTACTTC
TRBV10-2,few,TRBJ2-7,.,CASSESGTSSYEQYF,TGCGCCAGCAGTGAGTCGGGGACAAGCTCCTACGAGCAGTACTTC
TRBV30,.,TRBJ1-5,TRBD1,CAWSRQGGSNQPQHF,TGTGCCTGGAGTAGACAGGGAGGTAGCAATCAGCCCCAGCATTTT
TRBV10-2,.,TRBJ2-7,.,CASSETGLSYEQYF,TGCGCCAGCAGTGAAACAGGGTTATCCTACGAGCAGTACTTC
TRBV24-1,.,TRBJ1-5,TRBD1,CATSDTKKQGALSNQPQHF,TGTGCCACCAGTGACACCAAGAAACAGGGGGCACTCAGCAATCAGCCCCAGCATTTT
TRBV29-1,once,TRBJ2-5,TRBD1,CSVYTGAQETQYF,TGCAGCGTTTATACAGGGGCTCAAGAGACCCAGTACTTC
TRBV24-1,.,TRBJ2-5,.,CATSGTVQETQYF,TGTGCCACCAGTGGGACAGTACAAGAGACCCAGTACTTC
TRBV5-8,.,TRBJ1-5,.,CASSPRSYLNQPQHF,TGTGCCAGCAGCCCCCGGTCCTACTTAAATCAGCCCCAGCATTTT
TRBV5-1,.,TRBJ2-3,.,CASGPRGGLVDTQYF,TGCGCCAGCGGGCCCAGGGGAGGGCTCGTGGATACGCAGTATTTT
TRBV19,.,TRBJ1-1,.,CASSIEGSMNTEAFF,TGTGCCAGTAGTATAGAGGGGAGCATGAACACTGAAGCTTTCTTT
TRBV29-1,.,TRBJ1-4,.,CSVGAGREKLFF,TGCAGCGTTGGGGCCGGTCGGGAAAAACTGTTTTTT
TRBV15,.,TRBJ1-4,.,CATSRDHPGVGEKLFF,TGTGCCACCAGCAGAGATCACCCAGGGGTTGGGGAAAAACTGTTTTTT
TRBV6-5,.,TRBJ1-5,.,CASFSRGGEPQHF,TGTGCCAGCTTTTCAAGGGGGGGCGAGCCCCAGCATTTT
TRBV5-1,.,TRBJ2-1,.,CASSFSLPNEQFF,TGCGCCAGCAGCTTTAGCCTACCCAATGAGCAGTTCTTC
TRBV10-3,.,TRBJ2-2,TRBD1,CAISEPGQGHTGELFF,TGTGCCATCAGTGAGCCCGGACAGGGTCACACCGGGGAGCTGTTTTTT
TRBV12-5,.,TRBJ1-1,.,CASGLGTWTEAFF,TGTGCTAGTGGTCTGGGGACTTGGACTGAAGCTTTCTTT